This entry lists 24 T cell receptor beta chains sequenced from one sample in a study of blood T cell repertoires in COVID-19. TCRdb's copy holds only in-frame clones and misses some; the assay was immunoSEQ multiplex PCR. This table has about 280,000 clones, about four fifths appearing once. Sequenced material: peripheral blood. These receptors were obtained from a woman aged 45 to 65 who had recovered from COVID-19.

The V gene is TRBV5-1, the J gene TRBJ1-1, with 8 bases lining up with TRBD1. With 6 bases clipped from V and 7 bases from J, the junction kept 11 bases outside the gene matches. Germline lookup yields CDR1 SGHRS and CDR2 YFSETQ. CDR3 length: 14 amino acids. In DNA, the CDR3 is TGCGCCAGCAAGGATTCGACAGGGGAGGTTGAAGCTTTCTTT. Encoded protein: CASKDSTGEVEAFF.

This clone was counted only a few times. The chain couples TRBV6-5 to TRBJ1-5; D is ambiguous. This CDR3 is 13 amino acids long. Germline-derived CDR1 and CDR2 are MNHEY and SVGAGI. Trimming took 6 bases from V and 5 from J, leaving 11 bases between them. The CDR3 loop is CASRGQVDQPQHF. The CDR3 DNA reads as TGTGCCAGCAGGGGCCAAGTAGATCAGCCCCAGCATTTT.

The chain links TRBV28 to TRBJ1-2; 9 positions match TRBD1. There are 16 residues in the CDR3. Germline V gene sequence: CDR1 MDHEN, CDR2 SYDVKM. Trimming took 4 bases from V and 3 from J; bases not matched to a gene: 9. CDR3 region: CASSSTNRGQDYGYTF. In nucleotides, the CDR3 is TGTGCCAGCAGTTCTACAAACAGGGGGCAGGACTATGGCTACACCTTC.

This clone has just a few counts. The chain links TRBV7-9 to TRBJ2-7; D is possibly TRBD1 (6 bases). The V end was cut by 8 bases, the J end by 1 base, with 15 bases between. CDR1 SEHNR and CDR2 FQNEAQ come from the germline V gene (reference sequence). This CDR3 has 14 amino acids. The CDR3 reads CASGNDRPSYEQYF. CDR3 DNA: TGTGCCAGCGGGAATGACAGGCCTTCCTACGAGCAGTACTTC.

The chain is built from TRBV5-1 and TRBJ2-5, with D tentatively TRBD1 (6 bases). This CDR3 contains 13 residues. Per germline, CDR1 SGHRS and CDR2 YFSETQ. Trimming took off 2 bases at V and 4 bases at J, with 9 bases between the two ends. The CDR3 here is CASSFGRGETQYF. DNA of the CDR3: TGCGCCAGCAGCTTCGGCAGGGGAGAGACCCAGTACTTC.

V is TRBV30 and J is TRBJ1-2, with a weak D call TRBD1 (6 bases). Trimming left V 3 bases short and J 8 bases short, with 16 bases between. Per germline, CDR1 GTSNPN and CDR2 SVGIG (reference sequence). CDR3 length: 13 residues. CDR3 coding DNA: TGTGCCTGGAGCGTACAGCCAGGGGCCGGCTACACCTTC. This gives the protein CAWSVQPGAGYTF.

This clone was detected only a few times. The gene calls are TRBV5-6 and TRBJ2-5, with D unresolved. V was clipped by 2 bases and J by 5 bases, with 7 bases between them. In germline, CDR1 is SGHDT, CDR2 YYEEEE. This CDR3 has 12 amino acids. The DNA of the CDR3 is TGTGCCAGCAGCTTATCCCCGGAGACCCAGTACTTC. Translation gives CASSLSPETQYF.

CDR3: CASSQGLTSGFYNEQFF. CDR3 nucleotides: TGTGCCAGCAGCCAAGGGCTTACTAGCGGGTTTTACAATGAGCAGTTCTTC. The genes are TRBV3-1 (or the pseudogene TRBV3-2) and TRBJ2-1; TRBD2 matches 9 bases. CDR1 and CDR2 (germline): LGHDT, YNNKEL (reference sequence). The CDR3 loop spans 17 amino acids. J lost 4 bases, V lost 1 base, and 8 bases had no gene match.

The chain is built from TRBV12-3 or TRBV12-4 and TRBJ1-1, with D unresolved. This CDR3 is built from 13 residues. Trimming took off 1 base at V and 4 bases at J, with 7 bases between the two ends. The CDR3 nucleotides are TGTGCCAGCAGTTTAGGACCGGGCACTGAAGCTTTCTTT. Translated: CASSLGPGTEAFF.

In DNA form, the CDR3 reads TGTGCCAGCAGCTTAGGGCCTAGCGGGAGGGGGGATACGCAGTATTTT. As protein: CASSLGPSGRGDTQYF. V and J are TRBV7-2 and TRBJ2-3; 12 nucleotides agree with TRBD2. CDR3 length equals 16 residues. Germline lookup yields CDR1 SGHTA and CDR2 FQGNSA. Trimming took 1 base from V and 6 from J; bases not matched to a gene: 5.

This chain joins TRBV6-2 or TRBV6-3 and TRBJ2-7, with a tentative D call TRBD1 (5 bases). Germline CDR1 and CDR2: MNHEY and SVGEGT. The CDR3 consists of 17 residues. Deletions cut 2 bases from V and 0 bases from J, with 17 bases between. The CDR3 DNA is TGTGCCAGCAGTTACCCGCTAAGGGGAATTAACTCCTACGAGCAGTACTTC. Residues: CASSYPLRGINSYEQYF.

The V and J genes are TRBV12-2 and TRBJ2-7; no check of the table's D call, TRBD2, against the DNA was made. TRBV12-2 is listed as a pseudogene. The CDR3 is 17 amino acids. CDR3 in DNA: TGTGCAAGTCGCTTGGCCGGGACTAGCGGGGGACCCTACGAGCAGTACTTC. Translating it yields CASRLAGTSGGPYEQYF.

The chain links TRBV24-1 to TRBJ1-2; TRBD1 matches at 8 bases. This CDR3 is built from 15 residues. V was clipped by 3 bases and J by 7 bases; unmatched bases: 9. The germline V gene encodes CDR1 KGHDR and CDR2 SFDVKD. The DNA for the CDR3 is TGTGCCACCAGTGATCCCGGGACAGGTGTTTTTGGCTACACCTTC. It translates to CATSDPGTGVFGYTF.

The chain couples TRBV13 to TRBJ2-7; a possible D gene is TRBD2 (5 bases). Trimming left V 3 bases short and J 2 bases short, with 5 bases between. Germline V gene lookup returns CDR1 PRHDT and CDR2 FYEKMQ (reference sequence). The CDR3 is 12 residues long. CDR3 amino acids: CASSFSAYEQYF. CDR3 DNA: TGTGCCAGCAGCTTTAGCGCCTACGAGCAGTACTTC.

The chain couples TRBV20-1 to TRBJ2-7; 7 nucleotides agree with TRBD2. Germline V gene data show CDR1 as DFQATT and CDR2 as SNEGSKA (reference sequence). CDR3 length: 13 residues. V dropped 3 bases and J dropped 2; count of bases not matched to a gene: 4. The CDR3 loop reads CSASRDYPYEQYF. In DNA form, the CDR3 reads TGCAGTGCTAGTAGGGACTACCCCTACGAGCAGTACTTC.

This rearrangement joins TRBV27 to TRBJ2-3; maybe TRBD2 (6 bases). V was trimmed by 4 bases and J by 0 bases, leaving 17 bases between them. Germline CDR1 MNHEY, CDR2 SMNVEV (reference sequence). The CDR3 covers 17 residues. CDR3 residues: CASSYTRVGSSTDTQYF. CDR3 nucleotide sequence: TGTGCCAGCAGTTACACCAGGGTCGGGAGTAGCACAGATACGCAGTATTTT.

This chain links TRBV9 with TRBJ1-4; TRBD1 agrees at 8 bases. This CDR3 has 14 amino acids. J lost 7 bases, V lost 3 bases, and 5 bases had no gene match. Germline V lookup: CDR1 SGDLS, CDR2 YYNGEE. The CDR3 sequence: CASSAQGAFEKLFF. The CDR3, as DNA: TGTGCCAGCAGCGCCCAGGGGGCGTTTGAAAAACTGTTTTTT. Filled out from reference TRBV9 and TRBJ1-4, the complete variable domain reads DSGVTQTPKHLITATGQRVTLRCSPRSGDLSVYWYQQSLDQGLQFLIQYYNGEERAKGNILERFSAQQFPDLHSELNLSSLELGDSALYFCASSAQGAFEKLFFGSGTQLSVL.

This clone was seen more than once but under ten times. In DNA form, the CDR3 reads TGTGCCAGCAGCTCGAACAGGGGCCCGGGGGCCAACGTCCTGACTTTC. Amino acids: CASSSNRGPGANVLTF. The chain couples TRBV7-9 to TRBJ2-6; TRBD1 agrees at 7 bases. CDR1 SEHNR and CDR2 FQNEAQ come from the germline V gene (reference sequence). This CDR3 has 16 amino acids. Germline trimming cut 4 bases from V and 4 bases from J; bases unmatched to any gene: 7. The entire variable domain, with the rest obtained from reference TRBV7-9 and TRBJ2-6, is as follows: DTGVSQNPRHKITKRGQNVTFRCDPISEHNRLYWYRQTLGQGPEFLTYFQNEAQLEKSRLLSDRFSAERPKGSFSTLEIQRTEQGDSAMYLCASSSNRGPGANVLTFGAGSRLTVL.

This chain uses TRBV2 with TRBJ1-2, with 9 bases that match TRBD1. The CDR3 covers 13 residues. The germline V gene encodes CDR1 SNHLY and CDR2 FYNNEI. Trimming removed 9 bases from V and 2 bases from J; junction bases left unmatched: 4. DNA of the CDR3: TGTGCCAGTAGGGACAGGGCGAACTATGGCTACACCTTC. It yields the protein CASRDRANYGYTF.

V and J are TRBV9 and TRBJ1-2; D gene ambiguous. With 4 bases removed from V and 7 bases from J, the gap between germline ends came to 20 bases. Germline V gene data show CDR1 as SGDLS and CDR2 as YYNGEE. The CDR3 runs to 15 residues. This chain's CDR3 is CASSPDGILTGGYTF. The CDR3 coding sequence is TGTGCCAGCAGCCCCGACGGAATACTTACGGGTGGCTACACCTTC.

CDR3 protein: CASSLQAGARTDTQYF. CDR3 bases: TGTGCCAGCAGCCTCCAAGCGGGGGCCCGGACAGATACGCAGTATTTT. V is TRBV7-2 and J is TRBJ2-3, with 8 bases matching TRBD2. The V gene's germline CDR1 is SGHTA and CDR2 FQGNSA. CDR3 length equals 16 residues. The J segment lost 3 bases and the V segment lost 5 bases, leaving 10 bases of the junction unmatched.

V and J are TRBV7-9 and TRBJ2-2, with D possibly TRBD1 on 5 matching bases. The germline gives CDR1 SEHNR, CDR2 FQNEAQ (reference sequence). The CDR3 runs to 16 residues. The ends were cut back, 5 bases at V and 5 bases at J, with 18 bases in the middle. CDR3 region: CASSRKGNRFTGELFF. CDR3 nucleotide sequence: TGTGCCAGCAGCCGAAAGGGGAACAGATTTACCGGGGAGCTGTTTTTT.

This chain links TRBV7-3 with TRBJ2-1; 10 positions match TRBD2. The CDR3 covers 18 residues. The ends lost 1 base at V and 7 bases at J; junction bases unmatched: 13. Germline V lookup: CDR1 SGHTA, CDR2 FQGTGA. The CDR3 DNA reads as TGTGCCAGCAGCTTAAAGCCAAGCGGGGGGGCCGCTGATAATGAGCAGTTCTTC. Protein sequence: CASSLKPSGGAADNEQFF.

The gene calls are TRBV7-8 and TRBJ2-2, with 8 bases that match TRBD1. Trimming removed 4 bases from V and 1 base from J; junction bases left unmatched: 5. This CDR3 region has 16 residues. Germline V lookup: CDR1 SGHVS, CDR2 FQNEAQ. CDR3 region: CASSYEGTGNTGELFF. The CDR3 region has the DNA TGTGCCAGCAGCTACGAGGGGACAGGGAACACCGGGGAGCTGTTTTTT.